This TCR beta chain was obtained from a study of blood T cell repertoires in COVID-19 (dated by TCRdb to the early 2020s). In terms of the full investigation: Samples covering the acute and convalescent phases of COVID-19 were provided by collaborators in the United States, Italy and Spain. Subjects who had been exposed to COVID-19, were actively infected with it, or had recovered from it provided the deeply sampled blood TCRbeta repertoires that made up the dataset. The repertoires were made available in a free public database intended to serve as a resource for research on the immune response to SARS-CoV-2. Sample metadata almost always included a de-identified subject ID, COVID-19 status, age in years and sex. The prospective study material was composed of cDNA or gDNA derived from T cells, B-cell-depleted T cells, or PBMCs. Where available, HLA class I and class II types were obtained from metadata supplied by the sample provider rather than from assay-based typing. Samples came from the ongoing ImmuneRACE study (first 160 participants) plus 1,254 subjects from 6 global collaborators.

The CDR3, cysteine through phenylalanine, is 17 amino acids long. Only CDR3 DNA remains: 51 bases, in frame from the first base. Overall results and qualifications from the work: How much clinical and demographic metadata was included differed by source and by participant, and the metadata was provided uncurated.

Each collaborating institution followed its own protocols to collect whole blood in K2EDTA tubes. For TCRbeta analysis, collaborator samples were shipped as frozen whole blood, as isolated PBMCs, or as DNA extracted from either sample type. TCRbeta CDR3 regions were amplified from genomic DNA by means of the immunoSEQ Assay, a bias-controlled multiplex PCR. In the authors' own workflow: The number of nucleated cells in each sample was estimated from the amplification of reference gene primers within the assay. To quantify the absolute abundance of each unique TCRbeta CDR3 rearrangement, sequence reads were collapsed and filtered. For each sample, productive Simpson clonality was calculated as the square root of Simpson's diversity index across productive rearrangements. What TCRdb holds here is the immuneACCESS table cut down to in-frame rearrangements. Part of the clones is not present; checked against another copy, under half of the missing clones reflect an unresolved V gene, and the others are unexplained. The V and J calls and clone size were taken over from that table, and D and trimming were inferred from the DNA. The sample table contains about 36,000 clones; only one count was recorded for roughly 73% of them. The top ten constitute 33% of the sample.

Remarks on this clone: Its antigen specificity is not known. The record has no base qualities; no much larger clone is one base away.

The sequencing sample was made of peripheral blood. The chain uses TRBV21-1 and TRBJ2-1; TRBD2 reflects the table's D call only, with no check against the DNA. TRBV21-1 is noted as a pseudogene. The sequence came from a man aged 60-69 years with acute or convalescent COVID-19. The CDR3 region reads CASSKAGASGSNLEQFF. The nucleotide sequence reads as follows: TGTGCCAGCAGCAAAGCGGGCGCTAGCGGGAGTAATCTTGAGCAGTTCTTC.